This T cell receptor (beta chain) is from a study of blood T cell repertoires in COVID-19 (dated by TCRdb to 2018 to 2021). Study-level background: Collaborator samples came from the United States, Italy and Spain and covered acute and convalescent phases of COVID-19. The material from the prospective study consisted of cDNA or gDNA derived from T cells, B-cell-depleted T cells, or PBMCs. Nearly every sample came with metadata listing a de-identified subject ID, COVID-19 status, age in years and sex. Where available, HLA class I and class II types were taken from metadata supplied by the sample provider and were not determined by assay-based typing. The dataset comprised deeply sampled blood TCRbeta repertoires from subjects exposed to, actively infected with, or recovered from COVID-19. The repertoires were released in a freely available public database meant as a resource for research on the immune response to SARS-CoV-2. Samples came from the ongoing ImmuneRACE study (first 160 participants) plus 1,254 subjects from 6 global collaborators. The study at large found these results: How much clinical and demographic metadata was included differed by source and by participant, and the metadata was provided uncurated.

The germline V gene specifies LGHNA as CDR1 and YSLEER as CDR2. V is pared back by 1 base and J by 0 bases, with 7 bases lying between the germline termini. The CDR3 starts with the cysteine, ends with the phenylalanine, and has 14 residues. Here the CDR3 DNA is all that survives: 42 bases in frame from base 1. Concerning this clone: The target of this receptor is not known. No per-base quality is available; no much larger clone lies one base away.

One collaborating source in Seattle enrolled patients while the patients were actively infected and followed the patients over time throughout the course of disease. Collaborating institutions collected whole blood in K2EDTA tubes following their own protocols. For TCRbeta analysis, collaborators shipped samples as frozen whole blood, isolated PBMCs, or DNA extracted from either of those sample types. TCRbeta CDR3 regions were amplified from genomic DNA using the immunoSEQ Assay, a bias-controlled multiplex PCR. Processing in the source paper ran as follows. Nucleated cell counts per sample were estimated from amplification of reference gene primers within the assay. To quantify the absolute abundance of each unique TCRbeta CDR3 rearrangement, sequence reads were collapsed and filtered. For each sample, productive Simpson clonality was calculated as the square root of Simpson's diversity index across productive rearrangements. In its TCRdb copy, this immuneACCESS table keeps in-frame sequences only and misses some clones. Where compared with another copy, unresolved V genes explain less than half of these, and the others have no known cause. V, J and clone size are those of that table, while D and trimming were read from the DNA. This sample gives 250,000 to 300,000 clones in total; 80% to 90% of them show up just once. In total, the top ten clones hold over 5.5% of the sample.

Recombination connected TRBV4-3 to TRBJ2-7, with no D gene named confidently. The clonotype was recovered from a woman in her forties or fifties with COVID-19, enrolled during active disease. The sequencing sample was made of peripheral blood. The CDR3 corresponds to CASSQGTVSYEQYF. The DNA is as follows: TGCGCCAGCAGCCAAGGTACAGTCTCCTACGAGCAGTACTTC.